This is a list of T cell receptor beta chains from one sample in a study of T cell changes during pregnancy in multiple sclerosis. The table came from immunoSEQ multiplex PCR; TCRdb's copy has only in-frame clones and leaves some out. The table lists around 36,000 clones, around 90% of them singletons. The material was CD8+ T cells from peripheral blood mononuclear cells, obtained in the first trimester of pregnancy. Receptors originate from a female donor with multiple sclerosis, enrolled in a pregnancy study. CDR3s include the opening cysteine and the closing phenylalanine or tryptophan. Each record gives: V gene, clone size, J gene, D gene, CDR3 DNA, CDR3 protein. A D gene is named only where the DNA matches it firmly. Expanded clones get a size class; other rows say once, few or many, or leave the size out.

V: TRBV9; size: .; J: TRBJ1-2; D: .; DNA: TGTGCCAGCAGCGCCACGGGGGGGACCCAGGGGCAGCTGTATGGCTACACCTTC; CDR3: CASSATGGTQGQLYGYTF
V: TRBV6-6; size: .; J: TRBJ1-5; D: TRBD1; DNA: TGTGCCAGCAGTTCAGGGGGTTATAGCAATCAGCCCCAGCATTTT; CDR3: CASSSGGYSNQPQHF
V: TRBV7-3; size: .; J: TRBJ2-3; D: TRBD2; DNA: TGTGCCAGCAGCCCACTAGCGGGGGAAGAATGGGATACGCAGTATTTT; CDR3: CASSPLAGEEWDTQYF
V: TRBV18; size: .; J: TRBJ2-7; D: .; DNA: TGTGCCAGCTCACCATTGCGGGACAGCCACGAGCAGTACTTC; CDR3: CASSPLRDSHEQYF
V: TRBV7-9; size: .; J: TRBJ2-1; D: .; DNA: TGTGCCAGCAGCTTACAACAGGGAGCCTACAATGAGCAGTTCTTC; CDR3: CASSLQQGAYNEQFF
V: TRBV10-2; size: .; J: TRBJ1-5; D: TRBD1; DNA: TGCGCCAGCAGTGAAAACAGGGGTGGCAATCAGCCCCAGCATTTT; CDR3: CASSENRGGNQPQHF
V: TRBV4-2; size: .; J: TRBJ1-4; D: TRBD1; DNA: TGTGCCAGCAGCCAAGACACCGGGACAGGGGGTGAAAAACTGTTTTTT; CDR3: CASSQDTGTGGEKLFF
V: TRBV23-1; size: .; J: TRBJ2-3; D: .; DNA: TGCGCCAGCAGTCAATCGAAGGGACACTCAGGGGAGACAGATACGCAGTATTTT; CDR3: CASSQSKGHSGETDTQYF
V: TRBV29-1; size: .; J: TRBJ1-4; D: .; DNA: TGCAGCGCATCTGGGTGGGGTGGGCGCGAGGGACTGTTTTTT; CDR3: CSASGWGGREGLFF
V: TRBV15; size: .; J: TRBJ1-3; D: .; DNA: TGTGCCACCAGCAGAGGCAGGTACGGAACTGGAAACACCATATATTTT; CDR3: CATSRGRYGTGNTIYF
V: TRBV2; size: .; J: TRBJ2-6; D: .; DNA: TGTGCCAGCAGTGAATACTGGCAGGAACGGGCCAACGTCCTGACTTTC; CDR3: CASSEYWQERANVLTF
V: TRBV13; size: .; J: TRBJ1-4; D: .; DNA: TGTGCCAGCAGCCTACGTCGATCAGAGGGGGAGAATGAAAAACTGTTTTTT; CDR3: CASSLRRSEGENEKLFF
V: TRBV4-1; size: .; J: TRBJ2-7; D: .; DNA: TGCGCCAGCAGCCAGACCGGGATCAACGAGCAGTACTTC; CDR3: CASSQTGINEQYF
V: TRBV7-9; size: .; J: TRBJ2-2; D: .; DNA: TGTGCCAGCAGCTCACTAGCTCCGGGGAAGACCGGGGAGCTGTTTTTT; CDR3: CASSSLAPGKTGELFF
V: TRBV2; size: .; J: TRBJ2-3; D: .; DNA: TGTGCCAGCAGTGAAGCGCCAGGGGTTGGCGATACGCAGTATTTT; CDR3: CASSEAPGVGDTQYF
V: TRBV5-1; size: .; J: TRBJ1-1; D: .; DNA: TGCGCCAGCAGCGAGCTTACAGGGCTCAACACTGAAGCTTTCTTT; CDR3: CASSELTGLNTEAFF
V: TRBV13; size: once; J: TRBJ2-2; D: TRBD1; DNA: TGTGCCAGCAGCACTCAGACAGGGGGGGAGCTGTTTTTT; CDR3: CASSTQTGGELFF
V: TRBV7-9; size: .; J: TRBJ1-2; D: TRBD1; DNA: TGTGCCAGCAGCTCGTTTGACAGGGTACCCCGCTACACCTTC; CDR3: CASSSFDRVPRYTF
V: TRBV27; size: .; J: TRBJ2-3; D: TRBD2; DNA: TGTGCCAGCAGTGAACTAGCGGGGGATGAGGATACGCAGTATTTT; CDR3: CASSELAGDEDTQYF
V: TRBV10-3; size: .; J: TRBJ2-7; D: .; DNA: TGTGCCATCAATGACGGGATCCTTCCGTACTTC; CDR3: CAINDGILPYF
V: TRBV19; size: .; J: TRBJ2-1; D: TRBD2; DNA: TGTGCCAGTAGTATGGATTTAGGGACTAGGGCTTACAATGAGCAGTTCTTC; CDR3: CASSMDLGTRAYNEQFF
V: TRBV27; size: .; J: TRBJ1-2; D: .; DNA: TGTGCCAGCAGTTTATGGGGGGGCGCACCGCTTAACTATGGCTACACCTTC; CDR3: CASSLWGGAPLNYGYTF
V: TRBV29-1; size: .; J: TRBJ1-2; D: .; DNA: TGCAGCGTTGAAGCCGGGACAAATTATGGCTACACCTTC; CDR3: CSVEAGTNYGYTF
V: TRBV13; size: .; J: TRBJ2-1; D: .; DNA: TGTGCCAGCAGCTCTAGTACTCAGGGAAATTACAATGAGCAGTTCTTC; CDR3: CASSSSTQGNYNEQFF
V: TRBV11-2; size: .; J: TRBJ2-7; D: TRBD1; DNA: TGTGCCAGCAGCCTCCCCGGACAGGGTAGCTCCTACGAGCAGTACTTC; CDR3: CASSLPGQGSSYEQYF
V: TRBV6-5; size: .; J: TRBJ2-7; D: TRBD1; DNA: TGTGCCAGCAGTTACTCAGGGGGACAGAACGAGCAGTACTTC; CDR3: CASSYSGGQNEQYF
V: TRBV7-9; size: .; J: TRBJ1-1; D: .; DNA: TGTGCCAGCAGCTTAGATAGTCTTGAAGCTTTCTTT; CDR3: CASSLDSLEAFF
V: TRBV14; size: .; J: TRBJ2-1; D: .; DNA: TGTGCCAGCAGCCTCTACGCGGAGGCCCCCTACAATGAGCAGTTCTTC; CDR3: CASSLYAEAPYNEQFF
V: TRBV2; size: .; J: TRBJ2-7; D: .; DNA: TGTGCCGTCGGTAGCTACGAGCAGTACTTC; CDR3: CAVGSYEQYF
V: TRBV5-5; size: .; J: TRBJ2-7; D: .; DNA: TGTGCCAGCAGCACGTATGACAGCGACTACGAGCAGTACTTC; CDR3: CASSTYDSDYEQYF
V: TRBV10-2; size: .; J: TRBJ1-4; D: .; DNA: TGCGCCAGCAGCCCCGACAGTTTCAATGAAAAACTGTTTTTT; CDR3: CASSPDSFNEKLFF